This T cell receptor beta chain emerged from a study of human T cells and chemical hapten exposure. Whole-study context: Sensitization used 2% DPC on approximately 2 cm by approximately 2 cm upper inner arm skin.

In the source study's methods: Samples had a median of around 91,000 TCRs, ranging roughly 20,000 to 690,600. TCRdb redid the calling of the RACE reads with MiXCR, one entry per CDR3 protein. The V and J calls and clone size come from TCRdb's table, not from the authors' own analysis. The sample lists tens of thousands of distinct CDR3 sequences, roughly 10% occurring once. This clonotype was picked up many times. Time point given: patch test 2, 6 weeks after DPC sensitization. Treatment given: therapeutic diphenylcyclopropenone sensitization with weekly scalp DPC. Unfractionated whole blood served as the source for total RNA extraction. Per the germline V gene, CDR1 is SQVTM and CDR2 is ANQGSEA. V dropped 4 bases and J dropped 7 bases, with 14 bases sitting between them. This CDR3 contains 12 residues.

This sequence originates from a woman younger than 45 with alopecia areata. Some clones in this sample may be carry-over from other donors' samples. Specimen: whole blood, collected in connection with sensitization to the hapten diphenylcyclopropenone (DPC). J is TRBJ2-7 and V is TRBV29-1; possible D gene TRBD2, 5 bases. CDR3 protein: CSVAVGRGEQYF. The CDR3 DNA reads TGCAGCGTTGCGGTGGGCCGAGGGGAGCAGTACTTC.